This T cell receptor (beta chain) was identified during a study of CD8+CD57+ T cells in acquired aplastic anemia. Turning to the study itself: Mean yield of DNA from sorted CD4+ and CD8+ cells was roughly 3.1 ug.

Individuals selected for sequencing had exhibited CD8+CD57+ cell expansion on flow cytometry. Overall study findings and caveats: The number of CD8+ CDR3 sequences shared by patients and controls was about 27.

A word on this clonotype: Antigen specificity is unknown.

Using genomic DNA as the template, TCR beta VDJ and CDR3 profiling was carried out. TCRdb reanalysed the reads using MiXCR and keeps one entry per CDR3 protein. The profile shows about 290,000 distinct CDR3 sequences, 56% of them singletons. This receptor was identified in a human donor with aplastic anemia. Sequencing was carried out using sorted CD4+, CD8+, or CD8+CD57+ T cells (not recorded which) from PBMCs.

The CDR3 DNA follows: TGCGCCAGCAGCCCGGGGGGAAGGCTGAATGGCTACACCTTC. This sequence encodes CASSPGGRLNGYTF. This rearrangement joins TRBV5-1 to TRBJ1-2; D is perhaps TRBD1 (5 bases). The CDR3 has 14 residues. CDR1 is SGHRS and CDR2 is YFSETQ in the germline V gene. V was trimmed by 4 bases and J by 6 bases, leaving 16 bases between them.